Here is one T cell receptor beta chain with its context. The record originates from a study of blood T cell repertoires in COVID-19. Study details: Sources were T cells, B-cell-depleted T cells, or PBMCs; the material itself was cDNA or gDNA.

There are 16 residues in the CDR3. Trimming at V came to 2 bases and at J to 2 bases, leaving 6 bases not matched to a gene. Germline V lookup: CDR1 MNHNS, CDR2 SASEGT. Original analysis: Amplification with reference gene primers provided the estimates of nucleated cell counts. Sequencing was performed with immunoSEQ multiplex PCR; in TCRdb, only in-frame clones are kept and a portion is missing. The V and J calls and the clone size are those of that table, but D and trimming were determined from the DNA. The repertoire has about 340,000 clones, approximately 82% of them found once; the top ten carry under 3%.

The specimen was peripheral blood. This rearrangement joins TRBV6-1 to TRBJ1-3; the match to TRBD1 covers 7 bases. This clonotype was obtained from a man aged 25 to 45 with active or convalescent COVID-19. As DNA, the CDR3 is TGTGCCAGCAGTGAATTAGGAACAGGGGCTGGAAACACCATATATTTT. Translation: CASSELGTGAGNTIYF.